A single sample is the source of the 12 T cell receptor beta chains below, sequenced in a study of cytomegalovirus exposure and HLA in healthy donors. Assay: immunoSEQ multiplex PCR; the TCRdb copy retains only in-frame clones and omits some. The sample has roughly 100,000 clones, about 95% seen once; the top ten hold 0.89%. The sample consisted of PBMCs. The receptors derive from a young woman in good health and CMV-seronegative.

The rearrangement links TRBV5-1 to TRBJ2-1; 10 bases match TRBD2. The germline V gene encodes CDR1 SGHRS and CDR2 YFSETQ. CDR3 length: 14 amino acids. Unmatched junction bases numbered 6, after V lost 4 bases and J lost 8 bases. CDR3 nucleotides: TGCGCCAGCAGCCCGGGACTAGCGTCTGATGAGCAGTTCTTC. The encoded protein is CASSPGLASDEQFF.

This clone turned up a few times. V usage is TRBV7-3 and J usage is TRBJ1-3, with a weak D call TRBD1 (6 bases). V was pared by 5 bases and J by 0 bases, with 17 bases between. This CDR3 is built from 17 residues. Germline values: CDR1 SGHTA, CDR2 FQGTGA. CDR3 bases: TGTGCCAGCAGCCCGTACCCGGGACAAACCTCTGGAAACACCATATATTTT. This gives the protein CASSPYPGQTSGNTIYF. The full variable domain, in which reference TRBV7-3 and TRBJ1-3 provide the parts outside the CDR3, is GAGVSQTPSNKVTEKGKYVELRCDPISGHTALYWYRQSLGQGPEFLIYFQGTGAADDSGLPNDRFFAVRPEGSVSTLKIQRTERGDSAVYLCASSPYPGQTSGNTIYFGEGSWLTVV.

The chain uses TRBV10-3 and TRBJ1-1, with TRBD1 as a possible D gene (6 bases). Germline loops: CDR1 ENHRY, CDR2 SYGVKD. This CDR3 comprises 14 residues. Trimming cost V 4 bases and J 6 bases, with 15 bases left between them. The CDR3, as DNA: TGTGCCATCAGTGGCGGCAGGGGTTGGGCTGAAGCTTTCTTT. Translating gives CAISGGRGWAEAFF.

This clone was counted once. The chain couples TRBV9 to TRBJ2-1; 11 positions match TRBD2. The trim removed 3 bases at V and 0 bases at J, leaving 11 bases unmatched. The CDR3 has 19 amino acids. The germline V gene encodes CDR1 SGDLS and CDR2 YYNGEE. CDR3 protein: CASSASRLAGNPSYNEQFF. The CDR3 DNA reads TGTGCCAGCAGCGCAAGCCGACTAGCGGGAAACCCCTCCTACAATGAGCAGTTCTTC.

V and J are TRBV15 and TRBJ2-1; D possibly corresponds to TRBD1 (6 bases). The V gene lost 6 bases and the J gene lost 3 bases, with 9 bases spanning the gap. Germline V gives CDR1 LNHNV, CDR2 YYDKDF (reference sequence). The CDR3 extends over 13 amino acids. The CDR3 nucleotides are TGTGCCACCAGTGGGACAAACTACAATGAGCAGTTCTTC. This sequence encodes CATSGTNYNEQFF.

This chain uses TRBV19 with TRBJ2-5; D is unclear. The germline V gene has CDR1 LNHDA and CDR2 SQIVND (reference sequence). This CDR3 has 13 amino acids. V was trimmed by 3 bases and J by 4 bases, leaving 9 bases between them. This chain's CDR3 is CASSILLRETQYF. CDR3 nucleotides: TGTGCCAGTAGTATTTTGTTGCGAGAGACCCAGTACTTC. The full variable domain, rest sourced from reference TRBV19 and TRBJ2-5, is DGGITQSPKYLFRKEGQNVTLSCEQNLNHDAMYWYRQDPGQGLRLIYYSQIVNDFQKGDIAEGYSVSREKKESFPLTVTSAQKNPTAFYLCASSILLRETQYFGPGTRLLVL.

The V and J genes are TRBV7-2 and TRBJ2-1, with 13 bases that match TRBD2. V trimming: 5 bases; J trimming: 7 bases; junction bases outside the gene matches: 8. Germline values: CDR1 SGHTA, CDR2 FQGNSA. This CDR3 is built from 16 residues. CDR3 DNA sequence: TGTGCCAGCAGCCCGCAAACTAGCGGGAGGGGAAATGAGCAGTTCTTC. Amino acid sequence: CASSPQTSGRGNEQFF.

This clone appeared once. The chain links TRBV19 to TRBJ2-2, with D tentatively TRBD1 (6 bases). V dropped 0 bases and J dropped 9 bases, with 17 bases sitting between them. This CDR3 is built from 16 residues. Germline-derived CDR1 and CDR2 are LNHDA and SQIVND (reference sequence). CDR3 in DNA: TGTGCCAGTAGTATAGATCCTGCAGGGGTGGGGAGGGAGCTGTTTTTT. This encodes CASSIDPAGVGRELFF.

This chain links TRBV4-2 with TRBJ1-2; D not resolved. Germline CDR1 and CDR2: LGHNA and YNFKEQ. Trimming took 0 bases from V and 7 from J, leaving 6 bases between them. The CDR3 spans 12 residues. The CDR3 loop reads CASSQDRGGYTF. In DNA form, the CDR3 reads TGTGCCAGCAGCCAAGATCGGGGTGGCTACACCTTC.

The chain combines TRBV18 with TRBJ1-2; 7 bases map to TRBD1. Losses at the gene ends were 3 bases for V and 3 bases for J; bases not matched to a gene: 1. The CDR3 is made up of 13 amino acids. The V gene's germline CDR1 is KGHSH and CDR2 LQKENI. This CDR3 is CASSPGTDYGYTF. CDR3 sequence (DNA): TGTGCCAGCTCACCCGGGACAGACTATGGCTACACCTTC.

The CDR3 reads CASSGWGQGTDTQYF. The CDR3 nucleotides are TGCGCCAGCAGCGGGTGGGGACAGGGAACAGATACGCAGTATTTT. The chain joins TRBV5-1 to TRBJ2-3; 9 bases are a match to TRBD1. The length of the CDR3 is 15 residues. V dropped 4 bases and J dropped 3; count of bases not matched to a gene: 6. Per the germline V gene, CDR1 is SGHRS and CDR2 is YFSETQ.

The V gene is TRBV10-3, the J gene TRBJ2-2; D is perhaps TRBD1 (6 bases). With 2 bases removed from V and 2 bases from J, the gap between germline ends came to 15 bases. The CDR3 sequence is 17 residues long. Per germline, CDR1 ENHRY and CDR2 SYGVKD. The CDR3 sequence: CAISEPLRGGNTGELFF. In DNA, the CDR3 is TGTGCCATCAGTGAGCCCCTCAGGGGCGGCAACACCGGGGAGCTGTTTTTT.